Sequencing of this TCR beta chain was carried out in a study of CD8 T cells in Susac syndrome. The sequenced target, TCR beta, came from blood CD8+ and CD4+ T cells. The germline V gene has CDR1 SEHNR and CDR2 FQNEAQ (reference sequence). V lost 5 bases and J 9 bases, leaving 19 bases between the germline ends. This CDR3 has 14 amino acids. With random hexamers, reverse transcription was performed on roughly 0.45 to 1 ug of RNA. The amplification used immunoSEQ multiplex PCR on TCR beta CDR3; it spanned 54 Vbeta and 13 Jbeta. TCRdb used MiXCR to reprocess the immunoSEQ multiplex PCR reads, holding one entry per CDR3 protein. The sample holds roughly 150,000 distinct CDR3 sequences, over 85% seen once.

The chain has TRBV7-9 and TRBJ1-1; D unclear. The origin of this receptor is a human donor with multiple sclerosis. Material for sequencing was CD8+ T cells from PBMCs. The CDR3 DNA follows: TGTGCCAGCAGCCGGTGGGGAGCTGGGCCCAAAGCTTTCTTT. This gives the protein CASSRWGAGPKAFF.